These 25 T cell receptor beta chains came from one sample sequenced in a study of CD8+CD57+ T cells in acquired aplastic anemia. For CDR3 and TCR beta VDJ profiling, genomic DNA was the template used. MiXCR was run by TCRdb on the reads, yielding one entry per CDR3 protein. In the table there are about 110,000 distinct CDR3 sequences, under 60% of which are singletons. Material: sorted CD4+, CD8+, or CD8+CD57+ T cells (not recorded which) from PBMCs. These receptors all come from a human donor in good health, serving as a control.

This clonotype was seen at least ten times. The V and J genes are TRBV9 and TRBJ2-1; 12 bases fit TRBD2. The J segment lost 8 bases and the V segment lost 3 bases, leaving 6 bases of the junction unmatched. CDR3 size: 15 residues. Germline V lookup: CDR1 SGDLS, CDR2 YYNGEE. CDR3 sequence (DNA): TGTGCCAGCAGCGGTCTAGCGGGGGGGCCTTATGAGCAGTTCTTC. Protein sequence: CASSGLAGGPYEQFF. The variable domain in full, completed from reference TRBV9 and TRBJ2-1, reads DSGVTQTPKHLITATGQRVTLRCSPRSGDLSVYWYQQSLDQGLQFLIQYYNGEERAKGNILERFSAQQFPDLHSELNLSSLELGDSALYFCASSGLAGGPYEQFFGPGTRLTVL.

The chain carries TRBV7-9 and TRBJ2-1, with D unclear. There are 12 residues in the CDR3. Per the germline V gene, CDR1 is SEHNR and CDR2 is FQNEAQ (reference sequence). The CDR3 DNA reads TGTGCAGGTCAGAGCTCCTACAATGAGCAGTTCTTC. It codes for CAGQSSYNEQFF.

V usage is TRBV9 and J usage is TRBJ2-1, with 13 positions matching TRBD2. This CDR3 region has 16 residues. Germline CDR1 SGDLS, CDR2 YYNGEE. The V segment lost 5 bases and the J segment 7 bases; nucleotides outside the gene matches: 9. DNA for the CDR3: TGTGCCAGCAGTCTAGTGGGGACTAGCGGGATAAATGAGCAGTTCTTC. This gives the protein CASSLVGTSGINEQFF.

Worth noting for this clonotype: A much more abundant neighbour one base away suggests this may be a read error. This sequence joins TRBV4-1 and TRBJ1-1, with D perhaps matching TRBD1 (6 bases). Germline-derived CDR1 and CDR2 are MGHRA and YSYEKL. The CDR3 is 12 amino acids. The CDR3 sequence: CASGHEGAEAFF. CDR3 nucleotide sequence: TGCGCCAGCGGCCATGAGGGGGCTGAAGCTTTCTTT.

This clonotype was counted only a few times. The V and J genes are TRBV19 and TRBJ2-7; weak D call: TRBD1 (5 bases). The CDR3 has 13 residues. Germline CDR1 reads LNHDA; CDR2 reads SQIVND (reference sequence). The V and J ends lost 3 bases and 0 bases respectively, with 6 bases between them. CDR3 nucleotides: TGTGCCAGTAGTATGACAGACTCCTACGAGCAGTACTTC. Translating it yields CASSMTDSYEQYF.

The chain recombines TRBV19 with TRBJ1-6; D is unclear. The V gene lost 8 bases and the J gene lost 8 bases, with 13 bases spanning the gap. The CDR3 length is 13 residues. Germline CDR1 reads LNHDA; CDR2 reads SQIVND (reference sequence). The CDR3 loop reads CASAADWDSPLHF. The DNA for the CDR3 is TGTGCCAGTGCCGCCGATTGGGATTCACCCCTCCACTTT.

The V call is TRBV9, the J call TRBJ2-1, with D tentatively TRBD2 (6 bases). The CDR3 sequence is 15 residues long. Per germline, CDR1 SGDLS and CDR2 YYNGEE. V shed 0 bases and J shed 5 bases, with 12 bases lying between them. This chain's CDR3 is CASSVAGSGNNEQFF. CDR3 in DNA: TGTGCCAGCAGCGTAGCCGGTAGCGGCAACAATGAGCAGTTCTTC.

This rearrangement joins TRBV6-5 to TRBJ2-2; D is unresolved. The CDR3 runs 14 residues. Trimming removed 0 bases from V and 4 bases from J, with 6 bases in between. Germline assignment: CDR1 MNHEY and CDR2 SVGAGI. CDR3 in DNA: TGTGCCAGCAGTTACTCTGGGCCCACCGGGGAGCTGTTTTTT. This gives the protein CASSYSGPTGELFF.

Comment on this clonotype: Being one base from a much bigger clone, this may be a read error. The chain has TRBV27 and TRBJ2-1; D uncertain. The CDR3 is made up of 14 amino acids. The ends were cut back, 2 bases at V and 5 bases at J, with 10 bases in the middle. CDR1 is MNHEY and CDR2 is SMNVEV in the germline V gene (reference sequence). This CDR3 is CASSLTDPNNEQFF. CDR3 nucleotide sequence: TGTGCCAGCAGTTTAACAGACCCAAACAATGAGCAGTTCTTC.

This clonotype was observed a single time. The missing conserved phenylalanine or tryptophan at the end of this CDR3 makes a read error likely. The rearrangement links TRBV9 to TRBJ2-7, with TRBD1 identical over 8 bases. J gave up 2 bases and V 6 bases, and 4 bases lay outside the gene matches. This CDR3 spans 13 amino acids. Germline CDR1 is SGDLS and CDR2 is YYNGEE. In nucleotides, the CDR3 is TGTGCCAGCATGAGGACAGGGACCTACGAGCAGTACTCC. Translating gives CASMRTGTYEQYS.

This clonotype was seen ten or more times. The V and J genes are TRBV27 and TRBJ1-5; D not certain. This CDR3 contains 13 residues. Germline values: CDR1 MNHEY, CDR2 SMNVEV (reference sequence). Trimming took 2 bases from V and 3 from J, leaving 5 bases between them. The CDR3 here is CASSLEVNQPQHF. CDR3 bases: TGTGCCAGCAGTTTAGAGGTCAATCAGCCCCAGCATTTT.

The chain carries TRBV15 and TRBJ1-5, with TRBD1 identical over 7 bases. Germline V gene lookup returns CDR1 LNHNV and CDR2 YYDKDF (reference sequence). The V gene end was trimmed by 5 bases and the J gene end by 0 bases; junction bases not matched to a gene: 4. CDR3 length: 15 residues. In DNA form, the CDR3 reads TGTGCCACCAGCTGGACAGGTGATAGCAATCAGCCCCAGCATTTT. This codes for CATSWTGDSNQPQHF.

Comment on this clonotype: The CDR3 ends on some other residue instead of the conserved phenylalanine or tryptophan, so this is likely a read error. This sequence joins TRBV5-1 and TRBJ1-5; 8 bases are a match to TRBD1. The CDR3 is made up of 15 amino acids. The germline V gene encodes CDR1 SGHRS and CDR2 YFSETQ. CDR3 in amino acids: CASSHGQGGNRPQHL. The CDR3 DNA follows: TGCGCCAGCAGCCACGGACAGGGAGGCAATCGGCCCCAGCATCTT.

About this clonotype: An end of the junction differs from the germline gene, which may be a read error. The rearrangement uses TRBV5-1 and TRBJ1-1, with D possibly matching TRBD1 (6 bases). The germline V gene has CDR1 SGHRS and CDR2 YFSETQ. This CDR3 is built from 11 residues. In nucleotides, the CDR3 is TGCGCCAGCGGCTTGGAGGGGGAAGCCTTCTTT. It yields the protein CASGLEGEAFF.

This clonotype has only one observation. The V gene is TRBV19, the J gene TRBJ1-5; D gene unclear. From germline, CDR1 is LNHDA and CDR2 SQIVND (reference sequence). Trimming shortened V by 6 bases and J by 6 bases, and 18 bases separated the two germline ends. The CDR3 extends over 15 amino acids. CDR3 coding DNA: TGTGCCAGTAGCATGGGGATTCTGGGAAGTCAGCCCCAGCATTTT. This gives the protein CASSMGILGSQPQHF.

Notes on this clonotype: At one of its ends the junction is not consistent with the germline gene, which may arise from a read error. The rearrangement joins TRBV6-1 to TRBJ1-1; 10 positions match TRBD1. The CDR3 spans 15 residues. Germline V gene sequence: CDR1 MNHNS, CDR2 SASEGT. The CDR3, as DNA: TGTGCCAGCAGTGAAGCCGGGACAGGGGTTACTGAAGCTCTCTTT. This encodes CASSEAGTGVTEALF.

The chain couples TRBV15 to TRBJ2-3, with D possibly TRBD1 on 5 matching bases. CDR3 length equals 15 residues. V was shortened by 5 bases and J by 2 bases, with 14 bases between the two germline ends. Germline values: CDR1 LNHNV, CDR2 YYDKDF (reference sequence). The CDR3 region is CATSFDSSYTDTQYF. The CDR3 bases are TGTGCCACCAGCTTTGACAGCTCCTACACAGATACGCAGTATTTT.

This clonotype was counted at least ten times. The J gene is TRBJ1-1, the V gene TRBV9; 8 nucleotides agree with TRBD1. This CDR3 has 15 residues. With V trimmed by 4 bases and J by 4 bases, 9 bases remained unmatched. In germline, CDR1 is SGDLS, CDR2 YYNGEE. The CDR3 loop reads CASSSDRGSGTEAFF. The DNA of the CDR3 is TGTGCCAGCAGCTCAGACAGGGGAAGTGGCACTGAAGCTTTCTTT.

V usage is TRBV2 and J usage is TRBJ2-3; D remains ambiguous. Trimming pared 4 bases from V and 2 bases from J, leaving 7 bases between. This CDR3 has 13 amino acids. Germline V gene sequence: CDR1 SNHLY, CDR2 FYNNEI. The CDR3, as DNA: TGTGCCAGCAGTGGCGACAACACAGATACGCAGTATTTT. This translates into CASSGDNTDTQYF.

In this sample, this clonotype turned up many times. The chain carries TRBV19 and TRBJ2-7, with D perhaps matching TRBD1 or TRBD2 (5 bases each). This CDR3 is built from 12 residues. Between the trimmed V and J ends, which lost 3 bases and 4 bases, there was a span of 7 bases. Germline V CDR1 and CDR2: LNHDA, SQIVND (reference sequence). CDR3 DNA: TGTGCCAGTAGTATGGGGGATTACGAGCAGTACTTC. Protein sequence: CASSMGDYEQYF.

CDR3 protein: CATSRDSYGYTF. The CDR3 DNA reads as TGTGCCACCAGCAGGGACAGCTATGGCTACACCTTC. The V and J genes are TRBV15 and TRBJ1-2; tentatively, D is TRBD1 (6 bases). V was clipped by 3 bases and J by 4 bases, with 6 bases between them. The CDR3 contains 12 residues. Looked up from germline, CDR1 is LNHNV and CDR2 is YYDKDF (reference sequence).

The DNA of the CDR3 is TGCAGTGCTCCTATTCATTCAGGGGATGGCTACACCTTC. It codes for CSAPIHSGDGYTF. The chain has TRBV20-1 and TRBJ1-2, with D possibly being TRBD1 (6 bases). CDR1 DFQATT and CDR2 SNEGSKA come from the germline V gene (reference sequence). This CDR3 is built from 13 residues. Trimming shortened V by 5 bases and J by 6 bases, and 16 bases separated the two germline ends.

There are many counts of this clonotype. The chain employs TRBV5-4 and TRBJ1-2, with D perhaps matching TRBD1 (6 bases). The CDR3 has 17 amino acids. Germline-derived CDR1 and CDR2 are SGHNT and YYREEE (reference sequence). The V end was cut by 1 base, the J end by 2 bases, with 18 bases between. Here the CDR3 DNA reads TGTGCCAGCAGCTTGTCAGGCGGGTGGGACAACAACTATGGCTACACCTTC. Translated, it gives CASSLSGGWDNNYGYTF.

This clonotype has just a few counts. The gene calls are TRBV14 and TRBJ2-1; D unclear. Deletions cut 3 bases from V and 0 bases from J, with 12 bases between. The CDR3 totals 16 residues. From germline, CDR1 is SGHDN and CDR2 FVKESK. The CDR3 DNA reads TGTGCCAGCAGCCAGCAGGCGTTTTACTCCTACAATGAGCAGTTCTTC. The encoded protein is CASSQQAFYSYNEQFF.

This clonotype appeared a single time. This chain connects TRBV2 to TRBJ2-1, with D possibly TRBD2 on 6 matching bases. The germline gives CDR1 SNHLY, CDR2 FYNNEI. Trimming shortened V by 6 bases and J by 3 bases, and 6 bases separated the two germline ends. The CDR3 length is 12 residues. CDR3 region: CASRGGYNEQFF. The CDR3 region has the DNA TGTGCCAGCAGGGGAGGCTACAATGAGCAGTTCTTC.